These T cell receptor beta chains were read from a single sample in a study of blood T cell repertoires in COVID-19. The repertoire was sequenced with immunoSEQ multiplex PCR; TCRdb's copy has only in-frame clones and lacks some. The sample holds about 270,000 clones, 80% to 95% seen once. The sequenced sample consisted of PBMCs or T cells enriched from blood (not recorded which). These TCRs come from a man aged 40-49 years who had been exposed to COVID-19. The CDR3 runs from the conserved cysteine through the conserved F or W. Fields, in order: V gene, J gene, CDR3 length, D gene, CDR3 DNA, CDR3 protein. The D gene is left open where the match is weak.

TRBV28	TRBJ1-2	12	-	TGTGCCAGCAGTGTCGACAGTTTCGGCTACACCTTC	CASSVDSFGYTF
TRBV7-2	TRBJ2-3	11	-	TGTGCCAGCAGCTCGACAAATACGCAGTATTTT	CASSSTNTQYF
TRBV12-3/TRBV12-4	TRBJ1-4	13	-	TGTGCCAGCAGTTTTAGCGGGAATGAAAAACTGTTTTTT	CASSFSGNEKLFF
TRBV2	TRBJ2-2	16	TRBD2	TGTGCCAGCGGACGACTAGCGGGAGGGGACACCGGGGAGCTGTTTTTT	CASGRLAGGDTGELFF
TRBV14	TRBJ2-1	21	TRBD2	TGTGCCAGCAGCCAAGGACTGGGAACTAGCGGGACGAGGCTGTTCTACAATGAGCAGTTCTTC	CASSQGLGTSGTRLFYNEQFF
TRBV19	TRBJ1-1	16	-	TGTGCCAGTCATTTACTGGCAGGAAACTTTTTTGGTGAAGCTTTCTTT	CASHLLAGNFFGEAFF
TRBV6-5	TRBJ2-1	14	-	TGTGCCAGCACCAAAACGACAGCGGGCAATGAGCAGTTCTTC	CASTKTTAGNEQFF
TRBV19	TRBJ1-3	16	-	TGTGCCAGTAGTCCGCAGGGATTTCTCTCTGGAAACACCATATATTTT	CASSPQGFLSGNTIYF
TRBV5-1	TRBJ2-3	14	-	TGCGCCAGCAGTCTGACAGGTTTCACAGATACGCAGTATTTT	CASSLTGFTDTQYF
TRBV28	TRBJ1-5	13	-	TGTGCCAGCACTCTACAGGAGCAAGGGCCCCAGCATTTT	CASTLQEQGPQHF
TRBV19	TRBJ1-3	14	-	TGTGCCAGTAGTATTACAGTCTCTGGAAACACCATATATTTT	CASSITVSGNTIYF
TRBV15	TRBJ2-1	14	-	TGTGCCACCAGCAGAGTATCGGGGGAAGACGAGCAGTTCTTC	CATSRVSGEDEQFF
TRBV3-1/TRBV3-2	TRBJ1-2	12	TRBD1	TGTGCCAGCAGAAGACAGGGACTTGGCTACACCTTC	CASRRQGLGYTF
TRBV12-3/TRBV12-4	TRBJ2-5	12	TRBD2	TGTGCCAGCAGTTGGGCTAGCGGGGGGCAGTACTTC	CASSWASGGQYF
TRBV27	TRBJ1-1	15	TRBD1	TGTGCCAGCAGTTTGGGACAGGTGGGTACCACTGAAGCTTTCTTT	CASSLGQVGTTEAFF
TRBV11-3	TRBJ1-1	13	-	TGTGCCAGCAGCCCCGGTGCGAACACTGAAGCTTTCTTT	CASSPGANTEAFF